The clone carrying this T cell receptor (beta chain) was seen a handful of times. The antigen is unknown. Via MiXCR, TCRdb re-called the RT-PCR reads, giving one row per CDR3 protein. In the table there are roughly 460,000 distinct CDR3 sequences, approximately 10% of which are singletons. The data are from a study of response to subunit inactivated influenza vaccine. Findings and caveats of the study: Each seasonal influenza vaccination recruits few new T cells, the authors suggested.

The V end lost 4 bases, the J end lost 4 bases, and 16 bases lay between the germline ends. The CDR3 has 16 amino acids. Germline V lookup: CDR1 MNHEY, CDR2 SMNVEV (reference sequence). The source material was PBMCs from blood, sampled about 40 days after vaccination. The source of this sequence is a man between 45 and 60 years old who received an inactivated influenza vaccine. The V call is TRBV27, the J call TRBJ2-2; tentative D call: TRBD1 (6 bases). This CDR3 is CASSSQGYKVTGELFF. The DNA of the CDR3 is TGTGCCAGCAGTTCACAGGGATATAAGGTCACCGGGGAGCTGTTTTTT.